The 24 T cell receptor beta chains below were found in one sample sequenced in a study of blood T cell repertoires in COVID-19. TCRdb's table, derived via immunoSEQ multiplex PCR, lists solely in-frame clones and lacks some. The table shows about 250,000 clones, with approximately 90% occurring only once. The sequenced material came from PBMCs or T cells enriched from blood (not recorded which). The receptors come from a man aged 35 to 55 who had recovered from COVID-19.

The rearrangement links TRBV7-9 to TRBJ2-1, with 11 bases fitting TRBD2. Germline V gene sequence: CDR1 SEHNR, CDR2 FQNEAQ (reference sequence). Trimming took 5 bases from V and 9 from J; bases not matched to a gene: 9. The CDR3 has 15 residues. The CDR3 nucleotides are TGTGCCAGCAGCGCGGTAGCGGGAGGGCCTGTTGAGCAGTTCTTC. This translates into CASSAVAGGPVEQFF. Full variable domain (missing parts from reference TRBV7-9 and TRBJ2-1): DTGVSQNPRHKITKRGQNVTFRCDPISEHNRLYWYRQTLGQGPEFLTYFQNEAQLEKSRLLSDRFSAERPKGSFSTLEIQRTEQGDSAMYLCASSAVAGGPVEQFFGPGTRLTVL.

The chain employs TRBV19 and TRBJ1-2; 8 bases align to TRBD1. The germline V gene encodes CDR1 LNHDA and CDR2 SQIVND (reference sequence). V dropped 6 bases and J dropped 4; count of bases not matched to a gene: 4. This CDR3 comprises 13 residues. The CDR3 coding sequence is TGTGCCAGTAGGGACAGGGCCGGCTATGGCTACACCTTC. Encoded protein: CASRDRAGYGYTF. Filled out from reference TRBV19 and TRBJ1-2, the complete variable domain reads DGGITQSPKYLFRKEGQNVTLSCEQNLNHDAMYWYRQDPGQGLRLIYYSQIVNDFQKGDIAEGYSVSREKKESFPLTVTSAQKNPTAFYLCASRDRAGYGYTFGSGTRLTVV.

J is TRBJ2-1 and V is TRBV27; 12 nucleotides align to TRBD2. Losses at the gene ends were 5 bases for V and 5 bases for J; bases not matched to a gene: 16. The CDR3 runs 19 residues. The germline V gene has CDR1 MNHEY and CDR2 SMNVEV (reference sequence). The CDR3 coding sequence is TGTGCCAGCAGTCCTAGGACTAGCGGGGAGACCCCCCACCACAATGAGCAGTTCTTC. Protein product: CASSPRTSGETPHHNEQFF.

This clone was found a few times. The chain uses TRBV7-2 and TRBJ1-2, with D perhaps matching TRBD1 (6 bases). From germline, CDR1 is SGHTA and CDR2 FQGNSA. With 2 bases removed from V and 8 bases from J, the gap between germline ends came to 15 bases. The CDR3 spans 14 residues. The DNA of the CDR3 is TGTGCCAGCAGCTTATCGAACCAGGGGCCAGGCTACACCTTC. Amino acids: CASSLSNQGPGYTF.

The V and J genes are TRBV3-1 (or the pseudogene TRBV3-2) and TRBJ1-1; 8 positions match TRBD1. CDR3 length equals 12 residues. Germline CDR1 reads LGHDT; CDR2 reads YNNKEL (reference sequence). Losses at the gene ends were 8 bases for V and 5 bases for J; bases not matched to a gene: 4. DNA for the CDR3: TGTGCCAGCGGTTACAGGGGGACTGAAGCTTTCTTT. It specifies CASGYRGTEAFF.

The chain uses TRBV4-1 and TRBJ2-5, with 11 nucleotides matching TRBD2. This CDR3 has 18 amino acids. Germline loops: CDR1 MGHRA, CDR2 YSYEKL. The J segment lost 1 base and the V segment lost 1 base, leaving 8 bases of the junction unmatched. CDR3 sequence reads: CASSQGPPGTSGQETQYF. The DNA for the CDR3 is TGCGCCAGCAGCCAAGGGCCCCCCGGGACTAGCGGCCAAGAGACCCAGTACTTC.

The chain joins TRBV7-2 to TRBJ1-1; maybe TRBD1 (6 bases). CDR1 is SGHTA, CDR2 FQGNSA, per germline. The CDR3 runs to 14 residues. V dropped 5 bases and J dropped 2 bases, with 12 bases sitting between them. CDR3 sequence: CASSTWTENTEAFF. In nucleotides, the CDR3 is TGTGCCAGCAGCACCTGGACAGAAAACACTGAAGCTTTCTTT. The whole variable domain, remainder taken from reference TRBV7-2 and TRBJ1-1, is GAGVSQSPSNKVTEKGKDVELRCDPISGHTALYWYRQSLGQGLEFLIYFQGNSAPDKSGLPSDRFSAERTGGSVSTLTIQRTQQEDSAVYLCASSTWTENTEAFFGQGTRLTVV.

The DNA of the CDR3 is TGTGCTAGTGGTTTGAATCGGACACCAGCAGTGAACACTGAAGCTTTCTTT. Encoded protein: CASGLNRTPAVNTEAFF. The V call is TRBV12-5, the J call TRBJ1-1; tentative D call: TRBD1 (5 bases). The CDR3 length is 17 residues. The V gene's germline CDR1 is LGHNT and CDR2 FRNRAP. V lost 2 bases, J lost 0 bases, and 16 bases lay in between.

The rearrangement joins TRBV3-1 (or the pseudogene TRBV3-2) to TRBJ2-1, with D unresolved. Trimming shortened V by 1 base and J by 7 bases, and 11 bases separated the two germline ends. The CDR3 runs to 14 residues. Germline V gene sequence: CDR1 LGHDT, CDR2 YNNKEL (reference sequence). The CDR3: CASSQGLWPNEQFF. CDR3 nucleotides: TGTGCCAGCAGCCAAGGCTTATGGCCGAATGAGCAGTTCTTC.

This chain joins TRBV10-3 and TRBJ2-1, with TRBD2 matching over 12 bases. This CDR3 has 16 residues. V trimming: 7 bases; J trimming: 7 bases; junction bases outside the gene matches: 11. Germline CDR1 and CDR2: ENHRY and SYGVKD. CDR3 DNA: TGTGCCATCAAGGCTAGCGGGGGGGCCGTGGGAAATGAGCAGTTCTTC. It translates to CAIKASGGAVGNEQFF.

The chain combines TRBV4-1 with TRBJ1-1, with D possibly TRBD1 on 5 matching bases. CDR1 and CDR2 from the germline V gene are MGHRA and YSYEKL. This CDR3 spans 18 amino acids. The V end was cut by 0 bases, the J end by 4 bases, with 21 bases between. The chain's CDR3 is CASSQEVGGARSGTEAFF. CDR3 coding DNA: TGCGCCAGCAGCCAAGAGGTGGGGGGTGCCCGTTCGGGCACTGAAGCTTTCTTT.

The rearrangement links TRBV27 to TRBJ2-7; 7 positions agree with TRBD1. V gave up 3 bases and J gave up 9 bases; unmatched junction bases: 11. CDR3 length: 14 residues. Germline V CDR1 and CDR2: MNHEY, SMNVEV (reference sequence). Here the CDR3 reads CASSFDRVGAGQYF. In nucleotides, the CDR3 is TGTGCCAGCAGTTTCGACAGGGTAGGTGCGGGGCAGTACTTC.

J is TRBJ2-2 and V is TRBV7-2, with a tentative D call TRBD2 (6 bases). Germline loops: CDR1 SGHTA, CDR2 FQGNSA. V was shortened by 4 bases and J by 0 bases, with 18 bases between the two germline ends. This CDR3 has 18 amino acids. Here the CDR3 DNA reads TGTGCCAGCAGCTCGCCGCCCCTAGCGTACTCGAACACCGGGGAGCTGTTTTTT. The encoded protein is CASSSPPLAYSNTGELFF. Using reference TRBV7-2 and TRBJ2-2 for the parts outside the CDR3, the full variable domain is GAGVSQSPSNKVTEKGKDVELRCDPISGHTALYWYRQSLGQGLEFLIYFQGNSAPDKSGLPSDRFSAERTGGSVSTLTIQRTQQEDSAVYLCASSSPPLAYSNTGELFFGEGSRLTVL.

The V call is TRBV30, the J call TRBJ1-2; D perhaps matches TRBD1 (5 bases). CDR3 length: 15 amino acids. The germline V gene has CDR1 GTSNPN and CDR2 SVGIG (reference sequence). Trimming shortened V by 0 bases and J by 0 bases, and 11 bases separated the two germline ends. The CDR3 sequence is CAWSVRGVANYGYTF. CDR3 DNA: TGTGCCTGGAGTGTACGGGGGGTAGCTAACTATGGCTACACCTTC. The full variable domain, rest sourced from reference TRBV30 and TRBJ1-2, is SQTIHQWPATLVQPVGSPLSLECTVEGTSNPNLYWYRQAAGRGLQLLFYSVGIGQISSEVPQNLSASRPQDRQFILSSKKLLLSDSGFYLCAWSVRGVANYGYTFGSGTRLTVV.

This sequence joins TRBV30 and TRBJ2-7, with D maybe TRBD1 (5 bases). The germline V gene encodes CDR1 GTSNPN and CDR2 SVGIG (reference sequence). Trimming removed 0 bases at V and 5 bases at J, with 14 bases between. There are 14 residues in the CDR3. For the CDR3, the DNA is TGTGCCTGGAGTGTACAAGGGGCAATCCACGAGCAGTACTTC. The encoded protein is CAWSVQGAIHEQYF.

This sequence joins TRBV5-4 and TRBJ2-5; possible D gene TRBD1, 5 bases. CDR1 SGHNT and CDR2 YYREEE come from the germline V gene (reference sequence). The CDR3 contains 15 residues. Trimming took 4 bases from V and 1 from J, leaving 14 bases between them. CDR3 residues: CASSQKKGSQETQYF. For the CDR3, the DNA is TGTGCCAGCAGCCAAAAAAAGGGGTCCCAAGAGACCCAGTACTTC.

This clone was recorded once. This chain uses TRBV11-2 with TRBJ1-1; possible D gene TRBD1, 6 bases. Germline V gene sequence: CDR1 SGHAT, CDR2 FQNNGV. This CDR3 comprises 16 residues. The V and J ends lost 8 bases and 0 bases respectively, with 19 bases between them. Here the CDR3 reads CASRIPIGQLNTEAFF. CDR3 sequence (DNA): TGTGCCAGCCGAATTCCAATAGGACAGTTGAACACTGAAGCTTTCTTT.

The chain links TRBV6-4 to TRBJ2-3; 11 nucleotides align to TRBD2. The ends lost 5 bases at V and 4 bases at J; junction bases unmatched: 8. The CDR3 is 16 amino acids. Germline loops: CDR1 MRHNA, CDR2 SNTAGT. CDR3 nucleotides: TGTGCCAGCAGTTCCACCGGGACTAGCGGTGCAGATACGCAGTATTTT. It yields the protein CASSSTGTSGADTQYF.

V gene TRBV19 combines with J gene TRBJ2-2, with a possible D match to TRBD2 (7 bases). Germline V gene sequence: CDR1 LNHDA, CDR2 SQIVND (reference sequence). V was clipped by 6 bases and J by 4 bases, with 24 bases between them. This CDR3 is built from 18 residues. The CDR3 loop reads CASRTSGGDPRGTGELFF. CDR3 nucleotide sequence: TGTGCCAGTAGAACATCGGGGGGAGACCCCAGGGGCACCGGGGAGCTGTTTTTT.

CDR3 in amino acids: CASSYPMAEQYF. In DNA form, the CDR3 reads TGTGCCAGCAGCTACCCGATGGCCGAGCAGTACTTC. The chain employs TRBV5-6 and TRBJ2-7; D remains ambiguous. The V gene's germline CDR1 is SGHDT and CDR2 YYEEEE. V lost 3 bases, J lost 6 bases, and 10 bases lay in between. The CDR3 is 12 amino acids.

The chain links TRBV27 to TRBJ2-7, with D perhaps matching TRBD1 (5 bases). Germline CDR1 MNHEY, CDR2 SMNVEV (reference sequence). This CDR3 has 13 residues. V shed 4 bases and J shed 3 bases, with 10 bases lying between them. As DNA, the CDR3 is TGTGCCAGCAGTTCAGGGTTCCTCTACGAGCAGTACTTC. It translates to CASSSGFLYEQYF.

The chain carries TRBV6-9 and TRBJ1-5; D is undetermined. The germline gives CDR1 MNHGY, CDR2 SVAAGI. V lost 5 bases and J lost 2, with 7 bases in between. This CDR3 is 13 amino acids long. The CDR3 DNA is TGTGCCAGCAGTGAGCAGGGCAATCAGCCCCAGCATTTT. Its translation is CASSEQGNQPQHF.

The chain employs TRBV7-2 and TRBJ2-5; no clear D gene. There are 17 residues in the CDR3. Germline loops: CDR1 SGHTA, CDR2 FQGNSA. V dropped 1 base and J dropped 2 bases, with 17 bases sitting between them. CDR3 residues: CASSLVALSPWQETQYF. Here the CDR3 DNA reads TGTGCCAGCAGCTTAGTTGCGCTTTCACCCTGGCAAGAGACCCAGTACTTC.

The J gene is TRBJ2-5, the V gene TRBV28; 8 nucleotides agree with TRBD2. V lost 1 base and J lost 0; bases outside the gene matches: 13. The CDR3 length is 19 residues. CDR1 and CDR2 (germline): MDHEN, SYDVKM. CDR3 sequence (DNA): TGTGCCAGCAGTTTATTTTCCAGCGGGAGCAGGATAAACCAAGAGACCCAGTACTTC. Translation gives CASSLFSSGSRINQETQYF.